This T cell receptor (beta chain) appears in the sequencing data of a study of cytotoxic CD8 clonotypes in ibrutinib-treated CLL. Depths of 1 in 200,000 to 1 in 1 million T cells were the sequencing target. Sequencing used immunoSEQ multiplex PCR; TCRdb keeps in-frame clones, though not all of them. The sample records 300,000 to 400,000 clones, roughly 70% being singletons. This clone has a single count. What it binds is unknown. General study points: The study found clonality rose at ibrutinib response, then fell toward baseline at progression. The public clonotypes identified were infrequent and showed contraction or stability on treatment.

The specimen was PBMCs, collected after 36 months of ibrutinib treatment. The sequence was obtained from a human donor with chronic lymphocytic leukemia.

The DNA of the CDR3 is TGTGCCAGCAGTGAAGGGGAAAGGGGCTTAATGAACTACAATGAGCAGTTCTTC. It translates to CASSEGERGLMNYNEQFF. This chain links TRBV6-1 with TRBJ2-1; the D gene is possibly TRBD1 (5 bases). V gave up 1 base and J gave up 3 bases, with 19 bases separating them. The germline gives CDR1 MNHNS, CDR2 SASEGT. The CDR3 length is 18 residues.